This is a list of T cell receptor beta chains from one sample in a study of T-cell memory formation after mild COVID-19. TCRdb processed the 5' RACE reads anew with MiXCR; each CDR3 protein has one entry. The sample holds roughly 340,000 distinct CDR3 sequences, 20% to 25% seen once. The sample taken for sequencing was PBMCs or a T cell subset sorted from them (not recorded which). Receptors originate from a man aged 18 to 30 who had mild COVID-19 (a few samples of this study predate the infection). Cell type and time point are not known. Each CDR3 is given with its conserved first and last residue. The order of the fields is clone size, D gene, J gene, V gene, CDR3 protein, CDR3 DNA. D genes are given only for firm matches. Not all rows give a size; the values are once, few, many and, for expanded clones, a class.

clone_size: few; d_call: -; j_call: TRBJ2-2; v_call: TRBV28; cdr3_aa: CASSLFGGTNTGELFF; cdr3_nt: TGTGCCAGCAGTTTATTTGGAGGAACGAACACCGGGGAGCTGTTTTTT
clone_size: few; d_call: -; j_call: TRBJ2-3; v_call: TRBV6-5; cdr3_aa: CASSYWASADTQYF; cdr3_nt: TGTGCCAGCAGTTACTGGGCTAGTGCAGATACGCAGTATTTT
clone_size: -; d_call: -; j_call: TRBJ2-3; v_call: TRBV3-1; cdr3_aa: CASSQDISRQTSTDTQYF; cdr3_nt: TGTGCCAGCAGCCAAGATATTAGCCGCCAAACTAGCACAGATACGCAGTATTTT
clone_size: -; d_call: TRBD2; j_call: TRBJ2-5; v_call: TRBV6-5; cdr3_aa: CASRPSGGTQETQYF; cdr3_nt: TGTGCCAGCAGACCTAGCGGGGGGACTCAAGAGACCCAGTACTTC
clone_size: -; d_call: TRBD2; j_call: TRBJ2-1; v_call: TRBV6-6; cdr3_aa: CASSFPGLSTAANEQFF; cdr3_nt: TGTGCCAGCAGTTTCCCGGGACTATCCACCGCGGCAAATGAGCAGTTCTTC
clone_size: few; d_call: TRBD2; j_call: TRBJ2-1; v_call: TRBV4-2; cdr3_aa: CASSPLIAGYDNEQFF; cdr3_nt: TGTGCCAGCAGCCCCCTGATAGCGGGGTACGACAATGAGCAGTTCTTC
clone_size: few; d_call: -; j_call: TRBJ2-7; v_call: TRBV5-1; cdr3_aa: CASSFGEYYEQYF; cdr3_nt: TGCGCCAGCAGCTTTGGGGAGTACTACGAGCAGTACTTC
clone_size: many; d_call: -; j_call: TRBJ2-1; v_call: TRBV12-3/TRBV12-4; cdr3_aa: CASGGNNEQFF; cdr3_nt: TGTGCCAGCGGGGGTAACAATGAGCAGTTCTTC
clone_size: -; d_call: -; j_call: TRBJ2-2; v_call: TRBV7-2; cdr3_aa: CASSLGSAGELFF; cdr3_nt: TGTGCCAGCAGCTTAGGGTCGGCCGGGGAGCTGTTTTTT
clone_size: few; d_call: -; j_call: TRBJ2-3; v_call: TRBV20-1; cdr3_aa: CSPRGMGTDTQYF; cdr3_nt: TGCAGTCCACGGGGGATGGGCACAGATACGCAGTATTTT
clone_size: -; d_call: -; j_call: TRBJ1-5; v_call: TRBV7-2; cdr3_aa: CASSLVGTGNQPQHF; cdr3_nt: TGTGCCAGCAGCTTAGTTGGCACAGGGAATCAGCCCCAGCATTTT
clone_size: few; d_call: TRBD1; j_call: TRBJ2-3; v_call: TRBV4-1; cdr3_aa: CASSQNQGVRTDTQYF; cdr3_nt: TGCGCCAGCAGCCAGAACCAGGGGGTAAGGACAGATACGCAGTATTTT
clone_size: -; d_call: -; j_call: TRBJ2-3; v_call: TRBV5-1; cdr3_aa: CASSFLRGTDTQYF; cdr3_nt: TGCGCCAGCAGCTTCCTAAGGGGCACAGATACGCAGTATTTT
clone_size: -; d_call: -; j_call: TRBJ1-2; v_call: TRBV3-1; cdr3_aa: CASSQRESNYGYTF; cdr3_nt: TGTGCCAGCAGCCAGAGGGAGTCAAACTATGGCTACACCTTC
clone_size: few; d_call: -; j_call: TRBJ2-1; v_call: TRBV14; cdr3_aa: CASSQFHLEQFF; cdr3_nt: TGTGCCAGCAGCCAATTCCACCTCGAGCAGTTCTTC
clone_size: -; d_call: -; j_call: TRBJ1-1; v_call: TRBV7-9; cdr3_aa: CASSLRVDTEAFF; cdr3_nt: TGTGCCAGCAGCTTAAGGGTCGACACTGAAGCTTTCTTT
clone_size: once; d_call: -; j_call: TRBJ2-3; v_call: TRBV29-1; cdr3_aa: CSVAGDTKYF; cdr3_nt: TGCAGCGTTGCGGGGGATACGAAGTATTTT
clone_size: few; d_call: -; j_call: TRBJ2-2; v_call: TRBV5-1; cdr3_aa: CASSLQNTGELFF; cdr3_nt: TGCGCCAGCAGCCTCCAGAACACCGGGGAGCTGTTTTTT
clone_size: few; d_call: -; j_call: TRBJ2-6; v_call: TRBV11-2; cdr3_aa: CASSLDHGGKYSGANVLTF; cdr3_nt: TGTGCCAGCAGCTTAGATCATGGAGGCAAATACTCTGGGGCCAACGTCCTGACTTTC
clone_size: -; d_call: TRBD1; j_call: TRBJ2-7; v_call: TRBV28; cdr3_aa: CASSQGQSYEQYF; cdr3_nt: TGTGCCAGCTCCCAGGGACAGTCCTACGAGCAGTACTTC
clone_size: -; d_call: -; j_call: TRBJ1-1; v_call: TRBV12-3/TRBV12-4; cdr3_aa: CASSLFGGRSTEAFF; cdr3_nt: TGTGCCAGCAGTTTATTCGGAGGACGGAGCACTGAAGCTTTCTTT
clone_size: -; d_call: -; j_call: TRBJ1-5; v_call: TRBV27; cdr3_aa: CASSVKGGSYPQHF; cdr3_nt: TGTGCCAGCAGCGTCAAGGGCGGGAGCTATCCCCAGCATTTT
clone_size: -; d_call: -; j_call: TRBJ1-2; v_call: TRBV6-5; cdr3_aa: CASRTRTANYGYTF; cdr3_nt: TGTGCCAGCAGAACGAGGACAGCTAACTATGGCTACACCTTC
clone_size: -; d_call: -; j_call: TRBJ1-6; v_call: TRBV7-9; cdr3_aa: CASSSQQGTNSPLHF; cdr3_nt: TGTGCCAGCAGCTCCCAACAGGGAACCAATTCACCCCTCCACTTT
clone_size: -; d_call: TRBD1; j_call: TRBJ2-5; v_call: TRBV6-6; cdr3_aa: CASSLGQGGPETQYF; cdr3_nt: TGTGCCAGCAGCCTTGGACAGGGGGGCCCAGAGACCCAGTACTTC
clone_size: -; d_call: TRBD2; j_call: TRBJ2-4; v_call: TRBV6-2/TRBV6-3; cdr3_aa: CASATAGGDIQYF; cdr3_nt: TGTGCCAGCGCCACGGCGGGAGGGGACATTCAGTACTTC
clone_size: few; d_call: -; j_call: TRBJ1-6; v_call: TRBV7-2; cdr3_aa: CASSRFNSPLHF; cdr3_nt: TGTGCCAGCAGCCGCTTTAATTCACCCCTCCACTTT
clone_size: -; d_call: -; j_call: TRBJ2-3; v_call: TRBV20-1; cdr3_aa: CSARGPATNTQYF; cdr3_nt: TGCAGTGCTAGGGGTCCAGCCACAAATACGCAGTATTTT
clone_size: few; d_call: TRBD1; j_call: TRBJ2-2; v_call: TRBV12-3/TRBV12-4; cdr3_aa: CASSTTGANTGELFF; cdr3_nt: TGTGCCAGCAGTACTACAGGGGCGAACACCGGGGAGCTGTTTTTT
clone_size: few; d_call: -; j_call: TRBJ2-3; v_call: TRBV3-1; cdr3_aa: CASSQERPSGFARTQYF; cdr3_nt: TGTGCCAGCAGCCAAGAAAGGCCCAGCGGGTTCGCGCGTACGCAGTATTTT
clone_size: -; d_call: -; j_call: TRBJ2-7; v_call: TRBV4-3; cdr3_aa: CASSQDVTIYEQYF; cdr3_nt: TGCGCCAGCAGCCAAGATGTTACTATCTACGAGCAGTACTTC
clone_size: -; d_call: TRBD2; j_call: TRBJ2-7; v_call: TRBV27; cdr3_aa: CASSLGGGTAYEQYF; cdr3_nt: TGTGCCAGCAGTCTCGGGGGAGGGACGGCCTACGAGCAGTACTTC
clone_size: many; d_call: -; j_call: TRBJ1-2; v_call: TRBV7-9; cdr3_aa: CASSRAEPVLGGYTF; cdr3_nt: TGTGCCAGCAGCCGGGCGGAGCCGGTGCTTGGGGGCTACACCTTC
clone_size: -; d_call: -; j_call: TRBJ2-7; v_call: TRBV6-2/TRBV6-3; cdr3_aa: CASRPGLLSYEQYF; cdr3_nt: TGTGCCAGCAGACCGGGACTTCTCTCCTACGAGCAGTACTTC
clone_size: few; d_call: -; j_call: TRBJ1-5; v_call: TRBV2; cdr3_aa: CASSVRGLPQPQHF; cdr3_nt: TGTGCCAGCAGCGTCAGGGGACTGCCTCAGCCCCAGCATTTT
clone_size: few; d_call: -; j_call: TRBJ1-2; v_call: TRBV6-5; cdr3_aa: CASKQQGYGYTF; cdr3_nt: TGTGCCAGCAAACAACAGGGCTATGGCTACACCTTC
clone_size: -; d_call: TRBD2; j_call: TRBJ2-5; v_call: TRBV7-8; cdr3_aa: CASSLARTRLMETQYF; cdr3_nt: TGTGCCAGCAGCTTAGCGAGGACTAGATTAATGGAGACCCAGTACTTC
clone_size: many; d_call: TRBD2; j_call: TRBJ2-5; v_call: TRBV9; cdr3_aa: CASSAGLAGDETQYF; cdr3_nt: TGTGCCAGCAGCGCGGGTTTAGCGGGGGATGAGACCCAGTACTTC
clone_size: many; d_call: -; j_call: TRBJ2-5; v_call: TRBV4-1; cdr3_aa: CASSQGTGQETQYF; cdr3_nt: TGCGCCAGCAGCCAAGGAACCGGGCAAGAGACCCAGTACTTC
clone_size: -; d_call: -; j_call: TRBJ1-5; v_call: TRBV7-8; cdr3_aa: CASSPQIRGQPQNF; cdr3_nt: TGTGCCAGCAGCCCTCAAATTCGGGGTCAGCCCCAGAATTTT
clone_size: -; d_call: TRBD2; j_call: TRBJ2-3; v_call: TRBV9; cdr3_aa: CASSVESGVSDTQYF; cdr3_nt: TGTGCCAGCAGCGTAGAAAGCGGGGTTTCAGATACGCAGTATTTT
clone_size: -; d_call: -; j_call: TRBJ1-4; v_call: TRBV7-2; cdr3_aa: CASSPRGTLDEKLFF; cdr3_nt: TGTGCCAGCAGCCCCCGAGGAACGTTGGATGAAAAACTGTTTTTT
clone_size: -; d_call: -; j_call: TRBJ1-2; v_call: TRBV12-3/TRBV12-4; cdr3_aa: CASSTTGSGYGYTF; cdr3_nt: TGTGCCAGCAGCACCACCGGGTCGGGCTATGGCTACACCTTC
clone_size: -; d_call: TRBD1; j_call: TRBJ1-2; v_call: TRBV9; cdr3_aa: CASSYGTGGTGYTF; cdr3_nt: TGTGCCAGCAGCTACGGGACAGGGGGCACTGGCTACACCTTC
clone_size: many; d_call: -; j_call: TRBJ1-2; v_call: TRBV7-6; cdr3_aa: CASSPGGGYGYTF; cdr3_nt: TGTGCCAGCAGCCCAGGCGGAGGGTATGGCTACACCTTC
clone_size: -; d_call: -; j_call: TRBJ2-3; v_call: TRBV20-1; cdr3_aa: CSARGSPVTDTQYF; cdr3_nt: TGCAGTGCCCGCGGTAGCCCCGTGACAGATACGCAGTATTTT
clone_size: -; d_call: -; j_call: TRBJ1-1; v_call: TRBV20-1; cdr3_aa: CSARFPGVGKGTEAFF; cdr3_nt: TGCAGTGCTAGATTTCCGGGTGTTGGCAAGGGGACTGAAGCTTTCTTT
clone_size: few; d_call: -; j_call: TRBJ2-3; v_call: TRBV25-1; cdr3_aa: CASGPPGRTDTQYF; cdr3_nt: TGTGCCAGCGGCCCCCCAGGCCGAACAGATACGCAGTATTTT
clone_size: few; d_call: TRBD1; j_call: TRBJ1-6; v_call: TRBV2; cdr3_aa: CASHGGTGGSPLHF; cdr3_nt: TGTGCCAGCCACGGGGGGACAGGGGGTTCACCCCTCCACTTT
clone_size: few; d_call: -; j_call: TRBJ2-3; v_call: TRBV15; cdr3_aa: CATSRAGVGTDTQYF; cdr3_nt: TGTGCCACCAGCAGAGCGGGTGTCGGCACAGATACGCAGTATTTT
clone_size: -; d_call: -; j_call: TRBJ1-6; v_call: TRBV7-9; cdr3_aa: CASSLGADRSPLHF; cdr3_nt: TGTGCCAGCAGCTTGGGGGCGGACCGTTCACCCCTCCACTTT
clone_size: few; d_call: -; j_call: TRBJ1-1; v_call: TRBV5-6; cdr3_aa: CASSRSFRGSLTEAFF; cdr3_nt: TGTGCCAGCAGTCGATCATTCAGGGGTTCCCTGACTGAAGCTTTCTTT
clone_size: -; d_call: TRBD1; j_call: TRBJ2-2; v_call: TRBV5-1; cdr3_aa: CASRTPGQGTTGELFF; cdr3_nt: TGCGCCAGCAGAACCCCGGGACAGGGAACCACCGGGGAGCTGTTTTTT